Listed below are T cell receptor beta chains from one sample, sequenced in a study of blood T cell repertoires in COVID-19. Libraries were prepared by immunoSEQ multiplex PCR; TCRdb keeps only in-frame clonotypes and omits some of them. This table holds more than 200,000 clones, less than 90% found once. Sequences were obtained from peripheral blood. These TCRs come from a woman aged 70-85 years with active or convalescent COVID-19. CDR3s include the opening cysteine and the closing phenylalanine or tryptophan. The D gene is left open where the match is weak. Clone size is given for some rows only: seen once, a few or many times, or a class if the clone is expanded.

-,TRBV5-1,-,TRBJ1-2,TGCGCCAGCAGCCCCACCAATCCGGGGAACTATGGCTACACCTTC,CASSPTNPGNYGYTF
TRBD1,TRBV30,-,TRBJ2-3,TGTGCCTGGAGTGAGGGACAGAACACAGATACGCAGTATTTT,CAWSEGQNTDTQYF
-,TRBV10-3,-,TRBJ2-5,TGTGCCATCAAGGACGGAGGGGAAGAGACCCAGTACTTC,CAIKDGGEETQYF
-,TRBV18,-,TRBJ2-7,TGTGCCAGCTCACCTGGGCTCGGGGGGCAGTACTTC,CASSPGLGGQYF
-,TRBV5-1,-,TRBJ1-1,TGCGCCAGCAGCGTCAGGGGTCCGGACACTGAAGCTTTCTTT,CASSVRGPDTEAFF
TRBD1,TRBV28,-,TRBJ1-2,TGTGCCAGCAGTTCCCAAGGGGGCGGAGTAGGCTACACCTTC,CASSSQGGGVGYTF
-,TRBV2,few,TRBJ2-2,TGTGCCAGCAATGGGCGGGGTGCGAACACCGGGGAGCTGTTTTTT,CASNGRGANTGELFF
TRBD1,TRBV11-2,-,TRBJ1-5,TGTGCCAGCAGCCGGGGACAGGGTGATCAGCCCCAGCATTTT,CASSRGQGDQPQHF
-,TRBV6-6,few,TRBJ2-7,TGTGCCAGCAGCGAGGGGGTTACCTACGAGCAGTACTTC,CASSEGVTYEQYF
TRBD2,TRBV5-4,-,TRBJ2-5,TGTGCCAGCAGCTTGGCCTCACTAGCGGGGAGTCAAGAGACCCAGTACTTC,CASSLASLAGSQETQYF
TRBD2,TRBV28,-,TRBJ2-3,TGTGCCAGCAGTTCCGAACTAGCGGTGGGGACAGATACGCAGTATTTT,CASSSELAVGTDTQYF
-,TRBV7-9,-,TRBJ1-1,TGTGCCAGCAGCCGGGGGGGCACTGAAGCTTTCTTT,CASSRGGTEAFF
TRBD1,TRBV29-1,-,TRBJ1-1,TGCAGCGTTGAGGGACAGGGAGGAACTGAAGCTTTCTTT,CSVEGQGGTEAFF
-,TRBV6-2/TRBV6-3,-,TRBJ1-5,TGTGCCAGCAGTTACCTGCAGATTAATCAGCCCCAGCATTTT,CASSYLQINQPQHF
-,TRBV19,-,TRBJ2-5,TGTGCCAGTAGTACCCCCTTCCCGGTGCTGAAGACCCAGTACTTC,CASSTPFPVLKTQYF
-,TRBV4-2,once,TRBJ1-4,TGTGCCAGCAGCCCGGCGGTCATCCGGGGAAAAAAACTGTTTTTT,CASSPAVIRGKKLFF
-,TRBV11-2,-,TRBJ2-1,TGTGCCAGCAGCTTAGAATTCACTACCAATGAGCAGTTCTTC,CASSLEFTTNEQFF
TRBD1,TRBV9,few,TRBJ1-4,TGTGCCAGCAGCGGGAGCAGGGGGATTATTATTGATCAAAGGGATGAAAAACTGTTTTTT,CASSGSRGIIIDQRDEKLFF
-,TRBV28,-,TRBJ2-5,TGTGCCAGCAGCCCCGAGAGAGTCTTTCAAGAGACCCAGTACTTC,CASSPERVFQETQYF
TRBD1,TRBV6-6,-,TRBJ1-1,TGTGCCAGCAGTACAGGGGTAAGAACTGAAGCTTTCTTT,CASSTGVRTEAFF
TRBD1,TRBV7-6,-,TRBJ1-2,TGTGCCAGCAGCTTAGAGCAGGGGGCGCCGAAGCCAGCTAACTATGGCTACACCTTC,CASSLEQGAPKPANYGYTF
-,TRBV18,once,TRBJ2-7,TGTGCCACCTCTAGGACAGTGGACTACGAGCAGTACTTC,CATSRTVDYEQYF
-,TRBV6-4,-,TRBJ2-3,TGTGCCAGCAGTGTACAGGCGAGCACAGATACGCAGTATTTT,CASSVQASTDTQYF
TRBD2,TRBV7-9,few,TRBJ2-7,TGTGCCAGCAGCGAGCTCGGGACTAGCGTTTCCGAGCAGTACTTC,CASSELGTSVSEQYF
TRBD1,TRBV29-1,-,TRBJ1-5,TGCAGCGCTAGGACAGGGGACAATCAGCCCCAGCATTTT,CSARTGDNQPQHF
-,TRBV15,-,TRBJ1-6,TGTGCCACCAGCAGAGTCGGCGGCAGACCCCTCCACTTT,CATSRVGGRPLHF
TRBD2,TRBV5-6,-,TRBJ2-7,TGTGCCAGCAGCTACGGGACTAACTCCTACGAGCAGTACTTC,CASSYGTNSYEQYF
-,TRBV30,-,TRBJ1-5,TGTGCCTGGAGACAGAGCTCTGATCAGCCCCAGCATTTT,CAWRQSSDQPQHF
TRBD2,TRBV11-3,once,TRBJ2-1,TGTGCCAGCAGCGAACGGAGACTAGCAGCCTACAATGAGCAGTTCTTC,CASSERRLAAYNEQFF
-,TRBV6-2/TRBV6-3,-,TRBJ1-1,TGTGCCAGCAGTTCAGTGTACACTGAAGCTTTCTTT,CASSSVYTEAFF
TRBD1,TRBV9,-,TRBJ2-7,TGTGCCAGCAGCGTAGCTGGGACAGGGGGCGACGAGCAGTACTTC,CASSVAGTGGDEQYF
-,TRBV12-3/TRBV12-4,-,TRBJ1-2,TGTGCCAGCAGCCCAGGATTCGGGGATGGCTACACCTTC,CASSPGFGDGYTF
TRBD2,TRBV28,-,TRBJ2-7,TGTGCCAGCAGTTCGACTAGCGGTACCTACGAGCAGTACTTC,CASSSTSGTYEQYF
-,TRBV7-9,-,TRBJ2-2,TGTGCCAGCAGCCAAGACAGTTCTTCGGAGCTGTTTTTT,CASSQDSSSELFF
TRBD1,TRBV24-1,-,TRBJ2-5,TGTGCCACCAGCCGGGACAGGGGGCGGGAGACCCAGTACTTC,CATSRDRGRETQYF
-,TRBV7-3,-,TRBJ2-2,TGTGCCAGCAGCTTATTCGGAGGGGCCGGGGAGCTGTTTTTT,CASSLFGGAGELFF
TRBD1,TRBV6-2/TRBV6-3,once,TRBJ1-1,TGTGCCAGCAGCCGCCCAGACAGGGTGTCTGAAGCTTTCTTT,CASSRPDRVSEAFF
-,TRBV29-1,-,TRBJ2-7,TGCAGCGTTGGTTCCCAGGGCTACGAGCAGTACTTC,CSVGSQGYEQYF
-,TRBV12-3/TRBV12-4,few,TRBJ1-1,TGTGCCAGCAGTTTCTCCCGGGGTGAAAGGGCTTTCTTT,CASSFSRGERAFF
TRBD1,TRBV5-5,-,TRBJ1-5,TGTGCCAGCAGCTTAGAGCCAGGGGGCGTTCAGCCCCAGCATTTT,CASSLEPGGVQPQHF
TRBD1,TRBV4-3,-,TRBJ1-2,TGCGCCAGCAGCCAAAACTCCGGACAGGGAATAGGCTACACCTTC,CASSQNSGQGIGYTF
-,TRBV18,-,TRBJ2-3,TGTGCCAGCTCACCGCACGAGGGACAATCCACAGATACGCAGTATTTT,CASSPHEGQSTDTQYF
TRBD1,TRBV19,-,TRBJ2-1,TGTGCCAGTAGTTGGGGGACACAGGGGGCGTCGTACAATGAGCAGTTCTTC,CASSWGTQGASYNEQFF
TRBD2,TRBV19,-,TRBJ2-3,TGTGCCAGTAGAGAGGGTCTAGCGGACACAGATACGCAGTATTTT,CASREGLADTDTQYF
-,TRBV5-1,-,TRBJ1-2,TGCGCCAGCAGCTTGGATAGTACTAACTATGGCTACACCTTC,CASSLDSTNYGYTF
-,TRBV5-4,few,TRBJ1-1,TGTGCCAGCAGCTTCCCCTTGGCGAACACTGAAGCTTTCTTT,CASSFPLANTEAFF
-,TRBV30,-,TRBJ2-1,TGTGCCTGGAGTGCCCCCATGGACAGACTCCGGAATGAGCAGTTCTTC,CAWSAPMDRLRNEQFF
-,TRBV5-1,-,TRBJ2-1,TGCGCCAGCAGCAAAGGGGGTTGGCGGGAGTCCTACAATGAGCAGTTCTTC,CASSKGGWRESYNEQFF
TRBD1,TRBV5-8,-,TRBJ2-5,TGTGCCAGCAGCTTGGAGCAGGGGGCGCGGGAGACCCAGTACTTC,CASSLEQGARETQYF
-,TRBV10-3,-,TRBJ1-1,TGTGCCAGCCTACAGAACGAGAACACTGAAGCTTTCTTT,CASLQNENTEAFF
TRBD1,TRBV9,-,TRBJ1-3,TGTGCCAGCAGCGAAAGACAGGGTGATTCTGGAAACACCATATATTTT,CASSERQGDSGNTIYF
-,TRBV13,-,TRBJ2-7,TGTGCCAGCAGCCCACCCTCAGGGGAGGGCGTCTACGAGCAGTACTTC,CASSPPSGEGVYEQYF
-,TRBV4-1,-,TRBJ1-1,TGCGCCAGCAGCCAAGAAGGTTTGGGAAGGGGCACTGAAGCTTTCTTT,CASSQEGLGRGTEAFF